The 22 T cell receptor beta chains listed next were all sequenced from one sample in a study of blood T cell repertoires in COVID-19. The assay was immunoSEQ multiplex PCR, and TCRdb's table has in-frame clones only and misses some. The table lists 250,000 to 400,000 clones, about 89% of them singletons. Input material: PBMCs or T cells enriched from blood (not recorded which). The receptors derive from a man between 60 and 70 years old who had recovered from COVID-19.

This chain links TRBV28 with TRBJ2-7, with D perhaps matching TRBD2 (5 bases). The V gene's germline CDR1 is MDHEN and CDR2 SYDVKM. Trimming removed 10 bases from V and 0 bases from J, with 22 bases in between. The CDR3 has 16 amino acids. In DNA form, the CDR3 reads TGTGCCAAAGCGTCGGAGGACGCGGATTGCTCCTACGAGCAGTACTTC. Residues: CAKASEDADCSYEQYF.

This clone was detected only a few times. The V gene is TRBV10-1, the J gene TRBJ2-3; D perhaps matches TRBD2 (5 bases). Germline CDR1 and CDR2: WNHNN and SYGVQD (reference sequence). The CDR3 loop spans 17 amino acids. V was trimmed by 2 bases and J by 2 bases, leaving 17 bases between them. The CDR3 DNA reads TGCGCCAGCAGTGAGGGCTTTTCTGCGGGCCTCACAGATACGCAGTATTTT. This encodes CASSEGFSAGLTDTQYF.

The genes are TRBV24-1 and TRBJ2-7, with 14 nucleotides matching TRBD2. CDR3 length: 19 amino acids. The trim removed 5 bases at V and 3 bases at J, leaving 14 bases unmatched. Per the germline V gene, CDR1 is KGHDR and CDR2 is SFDVKD. The CDR3 spells CATSAATGTSGSSGYEQYF. Written as DNA, the CDR3 is TGTGCCACCAGTGCCGCGACCGGGACTAGCGGGAGTTCCGGCTACGAGCAGTACTTC.

This chain links TRBV19 with TRBJ2-2; D unresolved. The CDR3 loop spans 14 amino acids. V lost 1 base and J 6 bases, leaving 9 bases between the germline ends. The germline gives CDR1 LNHDA, CDR2 SQIVND (reference sequence). DNA of the CDR3: TGTGCCAGTAGTATAGCCAGGTTGTCCGGGGAGCTGTTTTTT. Residues: CASSIARLSGELFF. The entire variable domain, with the rest obtained from reference TRBV19 and TRBJ2-2, is as follows: DGGITQSPKYLFRKEGQNVTLSCEQNLNHDAMYWYRQDPGQGLRLIYYSQIVNDFQKGDIAEGYSVSREKKESFPLTVTSAQKNPTAFYLCASSIARLSGELFFGEGSRLTVL.

The chain is built from TRBV7-2 and TRBJ2-7; a possible D gene is TRBD2 (6 bases). The V gene's germline CDR1 is SGHTA and CDR2 FQGNSA. V shed 5 bases and J shed 2 bases, with 16 bases lying between them. This CDR3 spans 15 amino acids. The CDR3 is CASSLLAGGTYEQYF. The CDR3 coding sequence is TGTGCCAGCAGCCTCCTTGCAGGAGGGACCTACGAGCAGTACTTC.

The V call is TRBV5-1, the J call TRBJ2-5, with TRBD1 matching over 9 bases. Germline CDR1 SGHRS, CDR2 YFSETQ. The CDR3 sequence is 14 residues long. V lost 0 bases to trimming and J lost 3 bases; unmatched junction nucleotides: 0. The DNA of the CDR3 is TGCGCCAGCAGCTTGGGACAGGGGGAAGAGACCCAGTACTTC. Its protein is CASSLGQGEETQYF.

The J gene is TRBJ1-4, the V gene TRBV5-1; D is perhaps TRBD1 (5 bases). V lost 1 base and J 8 bases, leaving 15 bases between the germline ends. Germline loops: CDR1 SGHRS, CDR2 YFSETQ. This CDR3 contains 15 residues. The CDR3 here is CASSLQGQGGEKLFF. The CDR3 DNA sequence: TGCGCCAGCAGCTTGCAAGGGCAGGGAGGCGAAAAACTGTTTTTT.

The V gene is TRBV3-1 (or the pseudogene TRBV3-2), the J gene TRBJ1-5, with 8 bases matching TRBD1. After removal of 0 bases from V and 4 bases from J, the junction contained 17 bases not matched to a gene. This CDR3 contains 20 residues. Per the germline V gene, CDR1 is LGHDT and CDR2 is YNNKEL (reference sequence). CDR3 sequence (DNA): TGTGCCAGCAGCCAAGATGGACAGGGAGGAGGAGGGGGTCATAATCAGCCCCAGCATTTT. Translating it yields CASSQDGQGGGGGHNQPQHF.

This chain uses TRBV5-1 with TRBJ1-5; TRBD1 matches at 9 bases. The CDR3 covers 19 residues. CDR1 and CDR2 from the germline V gene are SGHRS and YFSETQ. With V trimmed by 2 bases and J by 0 bases, 12 bases remained unmatched. For the CDR3, the DNA is TGCGCCAGCAGCTTACTACGGGACAGGGACCCCTATAGCAATCAGCCCCAGCATTTT. It yields the protein CASSLLRDRDPYSNQPQHF.

Only one count was recorded for this clone. The rearrangement uses TRBV24-1 and TRBJ2-7; weak D call: TRBD1 (5 bases). V lost 3 bases to trimming and J lost 5 bases, with 16 bases between them. This CDR3 region has 15 residues. Looked up from germline, CDR1 is KGHDR and CDR2 is SFDVKD. CDR3 coding DNA: TGTGCCACCAGTGATAGGGGCAGAAATCTGGACGAGCAGTACTTC. Translation: CATSDRGRNLDEQYF.

The genes are TRBV7-6 and TRBJ1-2; D ambiguous. Trimming cost V 6 bases and J 4 bases, with 12 bases left between them. The length of the CDR3 is 13 residues. Germline V lookup: CDR1 SGHVS, CDR2 FNYEAQ. CDR3 coding DNA: TGTGCCAGCAGTCCGGGGTTGAGCTATGGCTACACCTTC. Encoded protein: CASSPGLSYGYTF. Looking up the rest from reference TRBV7-6 and TRBJ1-2 gives the full variable domain: GAGVSQSPRYKVTKRGQDVALRCDPISGHVSLYWYRQALGQGPEFLTYFNYEAQQDKSGLPNDRFSAERPEGSISTLTIQRTEQRDSAMYRCASSPGLSYGYTFGSGTRLTVV.

The chain carries TRBV28 and TRBJ2-7; D is unclear. This CDR3 spans 16 amino acids. The V gene's germline CDR1 is MDHEN and CDR2 SYDVKM. Between the trimmed V and J ends, which lost 5 bases and 0 bases, there was a span of 17 bases. The CDR3 DNA reads TGTGCCAGCAGTCCATCCCCGGCGACAACCTCCTACGAGCAGTACTTC. Its translation: CASSPSPATTSYEQYF.

The V gene is TRBV19, the J gene TRBJ1-6; D is undetermined. Deletions cut 8 bases from V and 10 bases from J, with 21 bases between. Germline V lookup: CDR1 LNHDA, CDR2 SQIVND (reference sequence). This CDR3 contains 15 residues. CDR3 bases: TGTGCCAGTCAAACCGGGTCTTATCAAGGCTCACCCCTCCACTTT. This translates into CASQTGSYQGSPLHF.

This clone was recorded only once. This chain links TRBV7-2 with TRBJ2-1, with 11 bases aligning to TRBD2. CDR3 length equals 15 residues. The J segment lost 5 bases and the V segment lost 1 base, leaving 1 base of the junction unmatched. Germline V gene sequence: CDR1 SGHTA, CDR2 FQGNSA. The CDR3 nucleotides read TGTGCCAGCAGCTTAGGTAGCGGGAGGGACAATGAGCAGTTCTTC. It specifies CASSLGSGRDNEQFF.

V usage is TRBV11-2 and J usage is TRBJ2-2; the D is unclear. CDR1 and CDR2 (germline): SGHAT, FQNNGV. Deletions cut 0 bases from V and 9 bases from J, with 14 bases between. The length of the CDR3 is 15 residues. CDR3 region: CASSLDLAGAWELFF. CDR3 nucleotides: TGTGCCAGCAGCTTAGATCTTGCAGGCGCTTGGGAGCTGTTTTTT.

The rearrangement links TRBV9 to TRBJ1-2; 12 bases match TRBD1. With 3 bases clipped from V and 7 bases from J, the junction kept 7 bases outside the gene matches. Per germline, CDR1 SGDLS and CDR2 YYNGEE. CDR3 length: 15 residues. The CDR3 loop reads CASSARDRGHVGYTF. The DNA for the CDR3 is TGTGCCAGCAGCGCCCGGGACAGGGGGCACGTTGGCTACACCTTC.

To note about this clone: This CDR3 is also generated by other DNA sequences in the sample. CDR3 sequence (DNA): TGCAGTGCCCCAACACACAATGAGCAGTTCTTC. It specifies CSAPTHNEQFF. J is TRBJ2-1 and V is TRBV20-1; D call uncertain. Trimming stripped 6 bases from V and 5 bases from J, with 8 bases between. The CDR3 has 11 amino acids. The germline V gene encodes CDR1 DFQATT and CDR2 SNEGSKA (reference sequence).

The CDR3 DNA reads TGTGCCAGCAGCCAGATATCAGGGGGCGGTAATTCACCCCTCCACTTT. This sequence encodes CASSQISGGGNSPLHF. The chain uses TRBV5-6 and TRBJ1-6; 8 bases map to TRBD1. Germline assignment: CDR1 SGHDT and CDR2 YYEEEE. V was clipped by 4 bases and J by 6 bases; unmatched bases: 9. This CDR3 has 16 amino acids.

The rearrangement joins TRBV2 to TRBJ2-1; 8 positions match TRBD2. Germline assignment: CDR1 SNHLY and CDR2 FYNNEI. The CDR3 extends over 15 amino acids. The ends lost 6 bases at V and 6 bases at J; junction bases unmatched: 10. CDR3 loop: CASSVEGLVGNEQFF. The CDR3, as DNA: TGTGCCAGCAGCGTGGAGGGACTAGTCGGCAATGAGCAGTTCTTC.

The J gene is TRBJ2-7, the V gene TRBV11-2; possible D gene TRBD1, 6 bases. Per germline, CDR1 SGHAT and CDR2 FQNNGV. CDR3 length equals 15 residues. Deletions cut 1 base from V and 3 bases from J, with 13 bases between. CDR3 region: CASSLGVDSNYEQYF. CDR3 nucleotide sequence: TGTGCCAGCAGCTTAGGTGTGGACAGCAACTACGAGCAGTACTTC.

V is TRBV3-1 (or the pseudogene TRBV3-2) and J is TRBJ1-2; TRBD1 might be the D (5 bases). The CDR3 spans 15 residues. Trimming removed 1 base at V and 4 bases at J, with 13 bases between. Germline CDR1 is LGHDT and CDR2 is YNNKEL (reference sequence). For the CDR3, the DNA is TGTGCCAGCAGCCAAGTGGGGGGAGCTAGCTATGGCTACACCTTC. It translates to CASSQVGGASYGYTF.

The chain uses TRBV24-1 and TRBJ1-2, with TRBD1 identical over 7 bases. J gave up 3 bases and V 9 bases, and 9 bases lay outside the gene matches. The CDR3 extends over 14 amino acids. Germline V lookup: CDR1 KGHDR, CDR2 SFDVKD. The DNA for the CDR3 is TGTGCCACCCGAGACAGGGACGCCTACTATGGCTACACCTTC. This gives the protein CATRDRDAYYGYTF.